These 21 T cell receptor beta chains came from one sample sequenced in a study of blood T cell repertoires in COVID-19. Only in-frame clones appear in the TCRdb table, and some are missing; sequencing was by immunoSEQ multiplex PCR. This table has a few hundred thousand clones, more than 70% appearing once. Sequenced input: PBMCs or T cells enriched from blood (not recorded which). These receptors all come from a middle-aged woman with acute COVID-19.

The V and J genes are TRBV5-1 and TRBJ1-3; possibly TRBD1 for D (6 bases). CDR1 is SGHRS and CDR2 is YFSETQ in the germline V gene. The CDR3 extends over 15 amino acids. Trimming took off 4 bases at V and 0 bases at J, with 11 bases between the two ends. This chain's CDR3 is CASSDTRGSGNTIYF. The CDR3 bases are TGCGCCAGCAGCGATACCAGGGGCTCTGGAAACACCATATATTTT. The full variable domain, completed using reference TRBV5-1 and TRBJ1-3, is KAGVTQTPRYLIKTRGQQVTLSCSPISGHRSVSWYQQTPGQGLQFLFEYFSETQRNKGNFPGRFSGRQFSNSRSEMNVSTLELGDSALYLCASSDTRGSGNTIYFGEGSWLTVV.

CDR3 DNA: TGTGCCAGCAGCCCCGGGACAGGGTTTTCACCCCTCCACTTT. It encodes CASSPGTGFSPLHF. The chain joins TRBV6-4 to TRBJ1-6; the match to TRBD1 covers 9 bases. After removal of 6 bases from V and 9 bases from J, the junction contained 6 bases not matched to a gene. CDR1 and CDR2 from the germline V gene are MRHNA and SNTAGT. CDR3 length: 14 residues.

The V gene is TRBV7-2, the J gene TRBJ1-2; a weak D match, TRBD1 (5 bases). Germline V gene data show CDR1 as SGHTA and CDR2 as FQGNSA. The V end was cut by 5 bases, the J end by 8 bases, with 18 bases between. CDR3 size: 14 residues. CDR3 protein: CASSPWATASGYTF. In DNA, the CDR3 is TGTGCCAGCAGCCCATGGGCGACAGCTTCCGGCTACACCTTC.

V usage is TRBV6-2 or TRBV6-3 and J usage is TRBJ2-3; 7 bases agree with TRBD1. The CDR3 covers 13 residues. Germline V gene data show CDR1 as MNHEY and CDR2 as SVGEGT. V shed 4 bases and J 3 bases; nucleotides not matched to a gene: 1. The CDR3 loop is CASSWDRTDTQYF. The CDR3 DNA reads TGTGCCAGCAGTTGGGACAGAACAGATACGCAGTATTTT.

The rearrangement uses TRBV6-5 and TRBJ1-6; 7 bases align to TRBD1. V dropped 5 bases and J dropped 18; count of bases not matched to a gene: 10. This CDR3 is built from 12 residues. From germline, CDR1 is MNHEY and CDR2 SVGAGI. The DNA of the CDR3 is TGTGCCAGCAGTCAGACAGGGTTAGGGCGCCACTTT. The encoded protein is CASSQTGLGRHF.

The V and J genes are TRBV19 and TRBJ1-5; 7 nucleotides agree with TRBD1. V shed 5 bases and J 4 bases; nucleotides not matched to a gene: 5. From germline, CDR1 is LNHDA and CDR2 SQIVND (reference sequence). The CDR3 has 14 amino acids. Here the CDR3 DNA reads TGTGCCAGTAGTCCCCGGGACAGAAATCAGCCCCAGCATTTT. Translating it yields CASSPRDRNQPQHF.

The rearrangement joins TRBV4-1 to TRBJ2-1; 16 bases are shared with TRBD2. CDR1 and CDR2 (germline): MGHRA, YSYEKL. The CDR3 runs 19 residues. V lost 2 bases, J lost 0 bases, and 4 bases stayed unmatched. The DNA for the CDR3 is TGCGCCAGCAGCCAACCGGGACTAGCGGGGGGGAGCTCCTACAATGAGCAGTTCTTC. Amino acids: CASSQPGLAGGSSYNEQFF.

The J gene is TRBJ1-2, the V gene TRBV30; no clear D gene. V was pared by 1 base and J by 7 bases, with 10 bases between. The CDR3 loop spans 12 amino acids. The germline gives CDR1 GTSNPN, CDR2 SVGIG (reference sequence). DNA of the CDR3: TGTGCCTGGAGTGCGCTCGGGGTTGGCTACACCTTC. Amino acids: CAWSALGVGYTF.

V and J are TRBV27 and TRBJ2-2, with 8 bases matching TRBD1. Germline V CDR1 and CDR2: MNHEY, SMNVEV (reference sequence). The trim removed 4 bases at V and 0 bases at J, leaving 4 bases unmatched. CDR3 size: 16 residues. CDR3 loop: CASSYGQGTNTGELFF. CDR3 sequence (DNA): TGTGCCAGCAGTTATGGACAGGGAACGAACACCGGGGAGCTGTTTTTT.

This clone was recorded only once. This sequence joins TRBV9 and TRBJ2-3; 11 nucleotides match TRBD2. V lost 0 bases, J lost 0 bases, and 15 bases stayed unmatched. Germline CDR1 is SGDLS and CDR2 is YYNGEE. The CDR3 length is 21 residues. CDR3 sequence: CASSVALTSGRIGSSTDTQYF. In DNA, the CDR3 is TGTGCCAGCAGCGTAGCCCTCACTAGCGGGAGAATTGGGAGCAGCACAGATACGCAGTATTTT.

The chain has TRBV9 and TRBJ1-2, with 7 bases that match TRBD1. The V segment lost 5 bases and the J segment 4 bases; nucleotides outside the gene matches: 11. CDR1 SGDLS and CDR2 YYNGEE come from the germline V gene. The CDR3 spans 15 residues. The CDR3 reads CASSFLTGTAYGYTF. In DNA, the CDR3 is TGTGCCAGCAGTTTTTTAACCGGGACAGCCTATGGCTACACCTTC.

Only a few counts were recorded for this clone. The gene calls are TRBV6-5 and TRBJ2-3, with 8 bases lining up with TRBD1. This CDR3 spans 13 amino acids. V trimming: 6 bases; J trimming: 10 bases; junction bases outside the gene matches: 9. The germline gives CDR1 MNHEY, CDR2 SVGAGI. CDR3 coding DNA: TGTGCCAGCAGAATAACGACAGGGGCAGCGCAGTATTTT. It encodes CASRITTGAAQYF.

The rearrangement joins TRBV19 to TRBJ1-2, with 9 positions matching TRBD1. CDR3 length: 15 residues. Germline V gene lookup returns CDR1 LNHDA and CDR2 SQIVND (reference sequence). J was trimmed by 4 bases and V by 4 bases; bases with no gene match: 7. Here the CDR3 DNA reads TGTGCCAGTAGTACGGGACAGGGTAGATCCTATGGCTACACCTTC. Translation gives CASSTGQGRSYGYTF.

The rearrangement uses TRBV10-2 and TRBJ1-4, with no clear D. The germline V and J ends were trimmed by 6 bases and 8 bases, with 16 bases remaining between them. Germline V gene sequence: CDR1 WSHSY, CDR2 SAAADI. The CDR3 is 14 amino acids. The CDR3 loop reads CASRQRLLEEKLFF. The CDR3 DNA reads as TGCGCCAGCAGACAAAGGCTTTTGGAGGAAAAACTGTTTTTT.

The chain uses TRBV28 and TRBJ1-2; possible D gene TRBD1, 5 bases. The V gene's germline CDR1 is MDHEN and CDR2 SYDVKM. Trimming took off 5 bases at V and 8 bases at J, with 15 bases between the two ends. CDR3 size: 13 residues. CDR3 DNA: TGTGCCAGCAGTGTACCTCAGGGTCGCGGCTACACCTTC. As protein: CASSVPQGRGYTF.

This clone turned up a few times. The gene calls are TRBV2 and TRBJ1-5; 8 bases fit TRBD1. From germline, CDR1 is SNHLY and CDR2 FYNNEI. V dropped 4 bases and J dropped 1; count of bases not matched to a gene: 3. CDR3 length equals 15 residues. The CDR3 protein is CASSVHRGSNQPQHF. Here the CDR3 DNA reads TGTGCCAGCAGTGTCCACAGGGGGAGCAATCAGCCCCAGCATTTT.

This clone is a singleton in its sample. The CDR3 sequence: CASSQDSQGGQPQHF. The DNA of the CDR3 is TGTGCCAGCAGCCAAGATAGCCAGGGTGGTCAGCCCCAGCATTTT. The rearrangement joins TRBV3-1 (or the pseudogene TRBV3-2) to TRBJ1-5; tentatively, D is TRBD1 (5 bases). V lost 0 bases, J lost 6 bases, and 12 bases lay in between. CDR1 is LGHDT and CDR2 is YNNKEL in the germline V gene (reference sequence). The CDR3 loop spans 15 amino acids.

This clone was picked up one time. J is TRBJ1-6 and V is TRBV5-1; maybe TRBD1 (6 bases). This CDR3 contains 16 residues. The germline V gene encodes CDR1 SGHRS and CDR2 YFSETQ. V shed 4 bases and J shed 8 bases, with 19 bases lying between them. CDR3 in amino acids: CASSPGHNEGDSPLHF. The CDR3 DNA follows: TGCGCCAGCAGCCCGGGACATAACGAGGGGGATTCACCCCTCCACTTT.

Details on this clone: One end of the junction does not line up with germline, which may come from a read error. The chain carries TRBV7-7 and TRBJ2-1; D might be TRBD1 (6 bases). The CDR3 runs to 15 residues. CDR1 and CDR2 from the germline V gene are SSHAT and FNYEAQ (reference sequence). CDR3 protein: CASSPMAGATNEQFF. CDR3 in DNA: TGTGCTAGCAGCCCAATGGCAGGGGCGACTAATGAGCAGTTCTTC.

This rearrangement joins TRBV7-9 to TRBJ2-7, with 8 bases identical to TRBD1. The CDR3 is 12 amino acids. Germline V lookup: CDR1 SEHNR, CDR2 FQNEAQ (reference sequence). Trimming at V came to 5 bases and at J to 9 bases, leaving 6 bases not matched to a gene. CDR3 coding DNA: TGTGCCAGCAGCCCCGGACAGGGTAGGCAGTACTTC. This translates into CASSPGQGRQYF. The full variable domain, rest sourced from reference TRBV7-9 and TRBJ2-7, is DTGVSQNPRHKITKRGQNVTFRCDPISEHNRLYWYRQTLGQGPEFLTYFQNEAQLEKSRLLSDRFSAERPKGSFSTLEIQRTEQGDSAMYLCASSPGQGRQYFGPGTRLTVT.

CDR3 nucleotides: TGTGCCAGCAGCCCGGGGGGGGCCCTTAACTATGGCTACACCTTC. Translation: CASSPGGALNYGYTF. The rearrangement joins TRBV5-6 to TRBJ1-2; D possibly corresponds to TRBD1 (6 bases). The V end was cut by 4 bases, the J end by 1 base, with 14 bases between. The CDR3 covers 15 residues. Germline CDR1 and CDR2: SGHDT and YYEEEE.